Listed below are T cell receptor beta chains from one sample, sequenced in a study of blood T cell repertoires in COVID-19. The method was immunoSEQ multiplex PCR; TCRdb's version includes in-frame clones alone and lacks a portion of them. The data hold around 200,000 clones, with less than 90% observed a single time. Sequencing was carried out using peripheral blood. Receptors originate from a man in his forties with acute or convalescent COVID-19. CDR3s include the opening cysteine and the closing phenylalanine or tryptophan. D genes are given only for firm matches. The size field is filled for only some rows; it gives once, few, many or a size class.

d_call	j_call	clone_size	v_call	cdr3_aa	cdr3_nt
TRBD2	TRBJ2-3	NA	TRBV27	CASSLLAGPTDTQYF	TGTGCCAGCAGTTTACTAGCGGGGCCCACAGATACGCAGTATTTT
NA	TRBJ2-1	NA	TRBV6-5	CASSYSRRDTEQFF	TGTGCCAGCAGTTACTCGAGGAGGGATACTGAGCAGTTCTTC
TRBD1	TRBJ1-6	NA	TRBV2	CASPASEGANSPLHF	TGTGCCAGTCCCGCGAGCGAGGGGGCGAATTCACCCCTCCACTTT
TRBD1	TRBJ1-4	NA	TRBV30	CAWRYTGGSEKLFF	TGTGCCTGGAGATACACAGGGGGTAGCGAAAAACTGTTTTTT
TRBD1	TRBJ1-4	NA	TRBV18	CASSAGQGAEKLFF	TGTGCCAGCTCAGCGGGACAGGGAGCTGAAAAACTGTTTTTT
NA	TRBJ1-1	NA	TRBV28	CASSLTGTTEAFF	TGTGCCAGCAGTTTAACCGGTACCACTGAAGCTTTCTTT
NA	TRBJ1-2	NA	TRBV3-1/TRBV3-2	CASSQDLRGYGYTF	TGTGCCAGCAGCCAAGATCTTAGGGGCTATGGCTACACCTTC
NA	TRBJ1-6	NA	TRBV4-3	CASSQDHSSPRNSPLHF	TGCGCCAGCAGCCAAGATCATTCAAGCCCCAGGAATTCACCCCTCCACTTT
NA	TRBJ2-2	NA	TRBV21-1	CASYRWLPNTGELFF	TGTGCCAGCTATCGATGGCTTCCGAACACCGGGGAGCTGTTTTTT
TRBD1	TRBJ2-7	NA	TRBV6-5	CASSYGTGGTEQYF	TGTGCCAGCAGTTACGGGACAGGGGGGACCGAGCAGTACTTC
TRBD1	TRBJ1-5	NA	TRBV5-1	CASSLEGQVNQPQHF	TGCGCCAGCAGCTTGGAGGGACAGGTAAATCAGCCCCAGCATTTT
TRBD1	TRBJ1-2	once	TRBV28	CASSLQQGGGYTF	TGTGCCAGCAGCTTACAACAGGGGGGAGGCTACACCTTC
TRBD2	TRBJ2-5	NA	TRBV27	CASSLLGLAAQETQYF	TGTGCCAGCAGTTTACTAGGACTAGCGGCACAAGAGACCCAGTACTTC
NA	TRBJ1-2	NA	TRBV19	CASSMAQTNYGYTF	TGTGCCAGTAGTATGGCACAGACTAACTATGGCTACACCTTC
NA	TRBJ1-5	NA	TRBV6-1	CASSEVPGRNQPQHF	TGTGCCAGCAGTGAGGTCCCGGGGAGGAATCAGCCCCAGCATTTT
NA	TRBJ2-5	NA	TRBV6-6	CASSYSSAGETQYF	TGTGCCAGCAGTTACTCTAGCGCTGGGGAGACCCAGTACTTC
NA	TRBJ2-1	NA	TRBV28	CASSYPAYNEQFF	TGTGCCAGCAGCTATCCTGCCTACAATGAGCAGTTCTTC
TRBD2	TRBJ2-3	NA	TRBV5-1	CASSQTPGGRTDTQYF	TGCGCCAGCAGCCAAACCCCGGGGGGGCGCACAGATACGCAGTATTTT
TRBD2	TRBJ2-7	once	TRBV19	CASSWGTSGSYEQYF	TGTGCCAGTAGTTGGGGGACTAGCGGGAGCTACGAGCAGTACTTC
NA	TRBJ1-4	NA	TRBV2	CASSEPGIEELFF	TGTGCCAGCAGTGAACCCGGGATCGAGGAACTGTTTTTT
NA	TRBJ2-5	NA	TRBV14	CASSQEKWPEQETQYF	TGTGCCAGCAGCCAAGAAAAATGGCCCGAACAAGAGACCCAGTACTTC
NA	TRBJ2-7	NA	TRBV5-6	CASSSSYEQYF	TGTGCCAGCAGCTCATCCTACGAGCAGTACTTC